This T cell receptor (beta chain) was profiled in a study of blood T cell repertoires in COVID-19 (dated by TCRdb to 2018 to 2021). About the investigation overall: Samples from collaborators originated in the United States, Italy and Spain and spanned both the acute and convalescent phases of COVID-19. Where available, HLA class I and class II types were obtained from metadata supplied by the sample provider rather than from assay-based typing. Samples were obtained from the ongoing ImmuneRACE study (first 160 participants) and from some 1,300 subjects provided by 6 global collaborators. Nearly every sample came with metadata listing a de-identified subject ID, COVID-19 status, age in years and sex. The prospective study material was composed of cDNA or gDNA derived from T cells, B-cell-depleted T cells, or PBMCs. Subjects who had been exposed to COVID-19, were actively infected with it, or had recovered from it provided the deeply sampled blood TCRbeta repertoires that made up the dataset. The repertoires were released in a freely available public database intended as a resource for research on the immune response to SARS-CoV-2. Study-wide conclusions, independent of this receptor: The amount of clinical and demographic metadata varied by source and participant and was provided uncurated.

Each collaborating institution followed its own protocols to collect whole blood in K2EDTA tubes. For TCRbeta analysis, collaborators shipped samples in one of three forms: frozen whole blood, isolated PBMCs, or DNA extracted from either of those sample types. TCRbeta CDR3 regions were amplified from genomic DNA using the immunoSEQ Assay, a bias-controlled multiplex PCR. On the authors' methods: The number of nucleated cells in each sample was estimated from the amplification of reference gene primers within the assay. Sequence reads were collapsed and filtered to measure the absolute abundance of every unique TCRbeta CDR3 rearrangement. For each sample, productive Simpson clonality was calculated as the square root of Simpson's diversity index across productive rearrangements. Entries here come from immuneACCESS through TCRdb and include only in-frame sequences with V and J called. Some clones fail to appear in such tables; in the studies checked, an unresolved V gene covers under half of the shortfall, and the cause of the remainder is unknown. The V and J calls and clone size come from that table; D and trimming were worked out from the DNA. This sample gives fewer than 65,000 clones in total; roughly 88% of them show up just once. The ten largest clones represent 1% to 1.5% of the sample.

For this clone: The target of this receptor is not known. No base-level quality is on record; no much larger clone is a single base apart.

V and J are trimmed by 5 bases and 4 bases, and the gene matches miss 10 bases of the junction. Via the germline V gene, CDR1 is SGHTA and CDR2 FQGTGA. Spanning cysteine to phenylalanine, the CDR3 consists of 15 amino acids. Solely the CDR3 DNA is kept, with 45 bases framed from the first base. The receptor was derived from a woman of 80 years or more with acute or convalescent COVID-19. The sample taken for sequencing was peripheral blood. The chain was built from TRBV7-3 and TRBJ2-5; the junction holds 7 bases that match TRBD2. This receptor carries the CDR3 CASSPMGGTGETQYF. In nucleotide form, the sequence is TGTGCCAGCAGCCCCATGGGGGGGACTGGAGAGACCCAGTACTTC.